A single sample gave rise to the 5 T cell receptor beta chains below, sequenced in a study of cytomegalovirus exposure and HLA in healthy donors. With 60 Vbeta and 13 Jbeta primers, the PCR was carried out. The protocol was immunoSEQ multiplex PCR, while the TCRdb copy is restricted to in-frame clones and leaves out a portion. The table includes around 100,000 clones, around 80% detected once. The sequencing sample was made of PBMCs. Every receptor here comes from a male donor in good health and CMV-seropositive.

The chain joins TRBV29-1 to TRBJ1-2, with D hard to call. There are 10 residues in the CDR3. The germline V and J ends were trimmed by 3 bases and 14 bases, with 13 bases remaining between them. CDR1 SQVTM and CDR2 ANQGSEA come from the germline V gene. CDR3 protein: CSVDEGHRTF. For the CDR3, the DNA is TGCAGCGTTGATGAGGGTCATAGGACCTTC.

This sequence joins TRBV14 and TRBJ2-7; 7 nucleotides align to TRBD2. V was pared by 0 bases and J by 2 bases, with 7 bases of the junction left unmatched. Germline CDR1 and CDR2: SGHDN and FVKESK. This CDR3 region has 16 residues. The CDR3 sequence: CASSQEARGRAYEQYF. The CDR3 DNA sequence: TGTGCCAGCAGCCAAGAGGCTCGGGGGAGGGCCTACGAGCAGTACTTC.

The chain is built from TRBV5-6 and TRBJ1-2; the D gene is possibly TRBD1 (5 bases). V lost 1 base and J lost 4, with 14 bases in between. The CDR3 sequence is 15 residues long. From germline, CDR1 is SGHDT and CDR2 YYEEEE. The CDR3 DNA reads TGTGCCAGCAGCTTGTCGGGGGGGGGAAGCTATGGCTACACCTTC. As protein: CASSLSGGGSYGYTF.

The chain couples TRBV10-1 to TRBJ2-7; TRBD1 agrees at 9 bases. Germline loops: CDR1 WNHNN, CDR2 SYGVQD (reference sequence). This CDR3 spans 14 amino acids. The junction had 5 bases not matched to a gene; V was cut back by 3 bases and J by 5 bases. CDR3 nucleotide sequence: TGCGCCAGCAGTGAACAGGGGGCTCGGAACGAGCAGTACTTC. Translation: CASSEQGARNEQYF.

This chain links TRBV4-2 with TRBJ2-7; 9 bases map to TRBD2. The CDR3 totals 15 residues. Germline V gene lookup returns CDR1 LGHNA and CDR2 YNFKEQ. Germline trimming cut 0 bases from V and 2 bases from J; bases unmatched to any gene: 2. CDR3 coding DNA: TGTGCCAGCAGCCAAGAAGCGGGGGGCGCCTACGAGCAGTACTTC. This codes for CASSQEAGGAYEQYF.